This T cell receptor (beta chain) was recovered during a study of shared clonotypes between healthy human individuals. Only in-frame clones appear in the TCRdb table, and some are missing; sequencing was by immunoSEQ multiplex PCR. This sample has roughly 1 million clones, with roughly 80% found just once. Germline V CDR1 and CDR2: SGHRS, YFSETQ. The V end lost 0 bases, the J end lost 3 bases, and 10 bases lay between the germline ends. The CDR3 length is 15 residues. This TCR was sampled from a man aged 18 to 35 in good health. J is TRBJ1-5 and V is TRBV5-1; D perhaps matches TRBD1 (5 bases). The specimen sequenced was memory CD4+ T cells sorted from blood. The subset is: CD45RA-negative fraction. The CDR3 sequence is CASSLVDSYNQPQHF. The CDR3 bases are TGCGCCAGCAGCTTGGTAGACAGTTACAATCAGCCCCAGCATTTT.